The T cell receptor beta chain under discussion was sequenced for a study of cytomegalovirus exposure and HLA in healthy donors. With regard to this clone: Its specificity is unknown.

Trimming stripped 0 bases from V and 6 bases from J, with 14 bases between. The CDR3 loop spans 14 amino acids. CDR1 is SQVTM and CDR2 is ANQGSEA in the germline V gene. Whole-study findings and limits: Researchers had no immune exposure information except CMV serostatus available. Sequencing artifact likely explains a cluster of highly shared sequence variants. TCR beta sequences reportedly predicted most subjects' HLA-A and HLA-B alleles accurately.

Primers included in the PCR were 60 Vbeta and 13 Jbeta primers. Produced via immunoSEQ multiplex PCR; TCRdb's table is partial and in-frame only. The sample has around 170,000 clones; 79% are singletons. The origin of this receptor is a woman between 40 and 55 years old in good health and CMV-seronegative. The chain is built from TRBV29-1 and TRBJ2-5, with a tentative D call TRBD2 (6 bases). The sample taken for sequencing was PBMCs. The CDR3: CSVEDRSGRKTQYF. The CDR3 DNA reads TGCAGCGTTGAAGATCGTTCGGGGAGGAAGACCCAGTACTTC.